The present T cell receptor beta chain was sequenced within a study of T cell responses to AZD1222 COVID-19 vaccine. Study-level background: Both about-4-week and about-12-week second-dose recipients were combined. Study-level points and caveats: Only six individuals given AZD1222 were seropositive at baseline. Spike-wide vaccine-associated CD4 TCRs dominated at 160-218 and 743-854. Among the donors, most were white British and more were female, and clonal diversity was possibly underestimated.

The table came from immunoSEQ multiplex PCR; TCRdb's copy has only in-frame clones and leaves some out. The sample gives 120,000 or so clones, approximately 90% of which show up once; 1.7% is in the top ten. About this clone itself: Its antigen is as yet unknown.

From germline, CDR1 is SQVTM and CDR2 ANQGSEA. V gave up 4 bases and J gave up 11 bases, with 12 bases separating them. This CDR3 spans 11 amino acids. This sequence originates from an adult in good health. The V and J genes are TRBV29-1 and TRBJ1-3; no reliable D call. Sequenced material: peripheral blood, taken on day 0 of AZD1222 vaccination. The CDR3 DNA reads as TGCAGCGTTGGAATAGTTAGCGCCATATATTTT. The encoded protein is CSVGIVSAIYF.